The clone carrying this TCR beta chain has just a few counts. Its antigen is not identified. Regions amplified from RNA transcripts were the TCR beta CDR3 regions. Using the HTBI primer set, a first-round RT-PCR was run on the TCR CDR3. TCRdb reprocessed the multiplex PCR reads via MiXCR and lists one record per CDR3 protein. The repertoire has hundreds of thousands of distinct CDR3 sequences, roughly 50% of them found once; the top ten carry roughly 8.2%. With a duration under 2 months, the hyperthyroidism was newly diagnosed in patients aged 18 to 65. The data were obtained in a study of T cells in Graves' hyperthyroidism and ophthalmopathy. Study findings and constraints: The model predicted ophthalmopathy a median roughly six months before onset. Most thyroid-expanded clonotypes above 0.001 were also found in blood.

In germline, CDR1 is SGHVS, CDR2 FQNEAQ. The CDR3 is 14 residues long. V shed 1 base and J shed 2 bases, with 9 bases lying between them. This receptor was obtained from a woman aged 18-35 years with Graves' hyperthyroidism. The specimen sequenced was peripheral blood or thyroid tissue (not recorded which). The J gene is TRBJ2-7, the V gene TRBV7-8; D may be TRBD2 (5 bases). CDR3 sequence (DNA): TGTGCCAGCAGCTTAGGGCGGGCAACCTACGAGCAGTACTTC. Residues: CASSLGRATYEQYF. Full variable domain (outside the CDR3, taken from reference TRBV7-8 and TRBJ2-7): GAGVSQSPRYKVAKRGQDVALRCDPISGHVSLFWYQQALGQGPEFLTYFQNEAQLDKSGLPSDRFFAERPEGSVSTLKIQRTQQEDSAVYLCASSLGRATYEQYFGPGTRLTVT.